The 14 T cell receptor beta chains below were found in one sample sequenced in a study of Graves' ophthalmopathy and Graves' hyperthyroidism. RNA transcripts were the template, and TCR beta CDR3 regions were amplified from them. First-round RT-PCR relied on HTBI primers, and a second-round multiplex PCR came next. TCRdb reanalysed the multiplex PCR reads using MiXCR and keeps one entry per CDR3 protein. This sample has fewer than 400,000 distinct CDR3 sequences; about a sixth occur once, and the top ten carry about 1.6%. The sample consisted of peripheral blood. These receptors were obtained from a woman between 18 and 30 years old with Graves' ophthalmopathy.

The chain uses TRBV6-2 or TRBV6-3 and TRBJ1-2; TRBD1 matches 10 bases. Germline trimming cut 2 bases from V and 3 bases from J; bases unmatched to any gene: 3. The germline V gene encodes CDR1 MNHEY and CDR2 SVGEGT. The CDR3 spans 15 residues. CDR3 residues: CASSYPGQGYYGYTF. The CDR3 DNA reads as TGTGCCAGCAGTTACCCGGGACAGGGGTACTATGGCTACACCTTC.

This clonotype was detected many times. V and J are TRBV20-1 and TRBJ1-1; tentatively, D is TRBD1 (6 bases). This CDR3 has 13 amino acids. CDR1 and CDR2 from the germline V gene are DFQATT and SNEGSKA (reference sequence). V dropped 2 bases and J dropped 3 bases, with 10 bases sitting between them. This CDR3 reads CSARRGGDTEAFF. The CDR3 coding sequence is TGCAGTGCTAGAAGAGGGGGGGACACTGAAGCTTTCTTT.

This clonotype was seen at least ten times. The rearrangement joins TRBV29-1 to TRBJ2-7, with 10 bases identical to TRBD1. J gave up 2 bases and V 4 bases, and 8 bases lay outside the gene matches. The CDR3 is made up of 15 amino acids. Germline loops: CDR1 SQVTM, CDR2 ANQGSEA. The CDR3 DNA reads as TGCAGCGTTGTAGGGTCGACAGGGGGCCCCTACGAGCAGTACTTC. Its translation is CSVVGSTGGPYEQYF.

This clonotype was recorded at least ten times. The chain uses TRBV15 and TRBJ2-7; tentative D call: TRBD1 (5 bases). Germline V CDR1 and CDR2: LNHNV, YYDKDF (reference sequence). There are 14 residues in the CDR3. The V and J ends lost 5 bases and 2 bases respectively, with 13 bases between them. DNA of the CDR3: TGTGCCACCAGCGTGGAGCAGGGTCCCTACGAGCAGTACTTC. It specifies CATSVEQGPYEQYF.

The chain joins TRBV5-1 to TRBJ1-1, with D unclear. The CDR3 is 14 residues long. V was clipped by 0 bases and J by 4 bases, with 10 bases between them. Germline-derived CDR1 and CDR2 are SGHRS and YFSETQ. The CDR3 sequence is CASSLVRAGTEAFF. CDR3 bases: TGCGCCAGCAGCTTGGTACGGGCGGGCACTGAAGCTTTCTTT.

This clonotype was counted many times. The J gene is TRBJ2-7, the V gene TRBV27, with 7 bases fitting TRBD2. CDR3 length equals 16 residues. CDR1 MNHEY and CDR2 SMNVEV come from the germline V gene (reference sequence). Germline trimming cut 3 bases from V and 0 bases from J; bases unmatched to any gene: 8. Written as DNA, the CDR3 is TGTGCCAGCAGTTTGAAGTTTCGGGGGGACTCCTACGAGCAGTACTTC. It codes for CASSLKFRGDSYEQYF.

At least ten counts were recorded for this clonotype. This CDR3 is CASGRGDGYTF. For the CDR3, the DNA is TGTGCCAGCGGGAGAGGGGATGGCTACACCTTC. The rearrangement uses TRBV6-1 and TRBJ1-2, with TRBD1 as a possible D gene (5 bases). Germline loops: CDR1 MNHNS, CDR2 SASEGT. There are 11 residues in the CDR3. The V end was cut by 8 bases, the J end by 6 bases, with 10 bases between.

This clonotype was seen ten or more times. The rearrangement uses TRBV30 and TRBJ2-7; TRBD1 matches at 8 bases. The V gene end was trimmed by 2 bases and the J gene end by 6 bases; junction bases not matched to a gene: 3. The CDR3 sequence is 12 residues long. Germline lookup yields CDR1 GTSNPN and CDR2 SVGIG (reference sequence). The CDR3: CAWSFGQGEQYF. The CDR3 coding sequence is TGTGCCTGGAGTTTTGGACAGGGCGAGCAGTACTTC. Full variable domain (rest looked up from reference TRBV30 and TRBJ2-7): SQTIHQWPATLVQPVGSPLSLECTVEGTSNPNLYWYRQAAGRGLQLLFYSVGIGQISSEVPQNLSASRPQDRQFILSSKKLLLSDSGFYLCAWSFGQGEQYFGPGTRLTVT.

This clonotype was seen at least ten times. The J gene is TRBJ1-1, the V gene TRBV11-2; D gene ambiguous. The CDR3 runs 15 residues. Germline CDR1 SGHAT, CDR2 FQNNGV. Trimming took 3 bases from V and 5 from J, leaving 16 bases between them. Written as DNA, the CDR3 is TGTGCCAGCAGCTTGTCCACGGGTAGGCGAACTGAAGCTTTCTTT. It encodes CASSLSTGRRTEAFF.

The table lists this clonotype with many counts. V gene TRBV28 combines with J gene TRBJ1-2; D is perhaps TRBD1 (5 bases). The V end was cut by 2 bases, the J end by 4 bases, with 11 bases between. CDR1 and CDR2 (germline): MDHEN, SYDVKM. The CDR3 is 14 residues long. The CDR3 is CASSLGRQSYGYTF. The CDR3, as DNA: TGTGCCAGCAGTTTAGGCCGACAGTCCTATGGCTACACCTTC.

The chain links TRBV7-8 to TRBJ2-7, with D possibly matching TRBD2 (5 bases). This CDR3 contains 15 residues. V lost 5 bases to trimming and J lost 0 bases, with 14 bases between them. Germline-derived CDR1 and CDR2 are SGHVS and FQNEAQ. The DNA of the CDR3 is TGTGCCAGCAGCGCCCATTCGGACTCCTCCTACGAGCAGTACTTC. Protein product: CASSAHSDSSYEQYF.

This clonotype was seen many times. The J gene is TRBJ1-5, the V gene TRBV27; a weak D match, TRBD1 (6 bases). Germline V gene data show CDR1 as MNHEY and CDR2 as SMNVEV (reference sequence). The CDR3 consists of 16 residues. V was pared by 5 bases and J by 0 bases, with 14 bases between. The CDR3 loop reads CASSPGESASNQPQHF. The CDR3 DNA is TGTGCCAGCAGTCCAGGGGAATCGGCTAGCAATCAGCCCCAGCATTTT.

This clonotype occurred many times. The gene calls are TRBV6-5 and TRBJ1-1; TRBD1 matches 7 bases. The CDR3 runs 13 residues. Germline V CDR1 and CDR2: MNHEY, SVGAGI. The trim removed 11 bases at V and 2 bases at J, leaving 8 bases unmatched. This CDR3 reads CACTTGLNTEAFF. The CDR3 DNA sequence: TGTGCCTGTACGACAGGGTTAAACACTGAAGCTTTCTTT.

This clonotype showed up many times. The chain couples TRBV6-2 or TRBV6-3 to TRBJ1-1; D gene uncertain. Trimming cost V 7 bases and J 0 bases, with 12 bases left between them. This CDR3 comprises 14 residues. Germline CDR1 is MNHEY and CDR2 is SVGEGT. The CDR3 spells CASTLDGMNTEAFF. The CDR3 DNA is TGTGCCAGCACCCTGGACGGAATGAACACTGAAGCTTTCTTT.